One T cell receptor beta chain is described in this entry. The data belong to a study of shared clonotypes between healthy human individuals. Positive CCR7 selection of CD45RO-negative cells yielded the naive CD8 cells, and terminally differentiated effector memory CD45RA+ cells were excluded. Only in-frame clones appear in the TCRdb table, and some are missing; sequencing was by immunoSEQ multiplex PCR. This table holds roughly 600,000 clones, roughly 98% found once. CDR3 length: 18 residues. CDR1 and CDR2 (germline): SGDLS, YYNGEE. Trimming removed 0 bases from V and 5 bases from J, with 21 bases in between.

Source material: naive CD8+ T cells sorted from blood. The V and J genes are TRBV9 and TRBJ2-1; tentative D call: TRBD2 (5 bases). The sequence was obtained from a man aged 25 to 40 in good health. CDR3 region: CASSVAALAPEIDNEQFF. For the CDR3, the DNA is TGTGCCAGCAGCGTAGCTGCCCTAGCACCAGAGATTGACAATGAGCAGTTCTTC.